The next 10 T cell receptor beta chains were all read from a single sample in a study of cytomegalovirus exposure and HLA in healthy donors. Some clones are missing from TCRdb's copy, which holds only in-frame ones; the method was immunoSEQ multiplex PCR. Among around 160,000 clones listed, approximately 80% were seen once. The sample comprised PBMCs. The receptor source for this set is a young man in good health and CMV-seropositive.

This clone has just a few counts. The rearrangement uses TRBV19 and TRBJ2-7, with 8 bases that match TRBD2. V trimming: 4 bases; J trimming: 3 bases; junction bases outside the gene matches: 2. The CDR3 is made up of 13 amino acids. Germline-derived CDR1 and CDR2 are LNHDA and SQIVND (reference sequence). The CDR3 coding sequence is TGTGCCAGTAGTAGCAGCGGGGGCTACGAGCAGTACTTC. This gives the protein CASSSSGGYEQYF.

The J gene is TRBJ2-5, the V gene TRBV6-1, with TRBD2 matching 11 bases. The CDR3 runs to 17 residues. V lost 1 base to trimming and J lost 3 bases; unmatched junction nucleotides: 7. CDR1 and CDR2 (germline): MNHNS, SASEGT. The CDR3 loop is CASSEVLAGGPKETQYF. The CDR3 DNA sequence: TGTGCCAGCAGTGAAGTTTTAGCGGGGGGGCCTAAAGAGACCCAGTACTTC.

The chain combines TRBV11-1 with TRBJ2-1, with 7 bases matching TRBD2. This CDR3 has 13 amino acids. Germline CDR1 SGHAT, CDR2 FQDESV (reference sequence). Trimming removed 3 bases from V and 7 bases from J; junction bases left unmatched: 3. The CDR3 DNA is TGTGCCAGCAGCTTGGGACTACAGAATGAGCAGTTCTTC. Translating gives CASSLGLQNEQFF.

The rearrangement links TRBV5-1 to TRBJ2-7; a possible D gene is TRBD1 (6 bases). CDR3 size: 17 residues. CDR1 and CDR2 from the germline V gene are SGHRS and YFSETQ. V gave up 0 bases and J gave up 0 bases, with 16 bases separating them. The CDR3 nucleotides are TGCGCCAGCAGCTTGGGGTCGGACAGAGGGAGCTCCTACGAGCAGTACTTC. This sequence encodes CASSLGSDRGSSYEQYF.

This chain connects TRBV7-2 to TRBJ1-6, with a weak D call TRBD1 (5 bases). V was cut by 5 bases and J by 10 bases, with 21 bases left in between. The CDR3 length is 16 residues. Per the germline V gene, CDR1 is SGHTA and CDR2 is FQGNSA. This chain's CDR3 is CASSGLRGGAVSPLHF. In nucleotides, the CDR3 is TGTGCCAGCAGCGGTTTACGAGGAGGGGCGGTATCACCCCTCCACTTT.

This clone was observed at least ten times. The CDR3 nucleotides read TGTGCCAGCAGCTCTCGGGACAGCGACTATGGCTACACCTTC. This gives the protein CASSSRDSDYGYTF. The V gene is TRBV7-8, the J gene TRBJ1-2; 7 positions agree with TRBD1. Germline V CDR1 and CDR2: SGHVS, FQNEAQ. V gave up 4 bases and J gave up 3 bases; unmatched junction bases: 5. The CDR3 has 14 residues.

The chain employs TRBV10-3 and TRBJ2-5; a weak D match, TRBD2 (6 bases). From germline, CDR1 is ENHRY and CDR2 SYGVKD. The CDR3 length is 14 residues. Trimming stripped 5 bases from V and 5 bases from J, with 15 bases between. The CDR3 here is CAISPSGVGETQYF. The CDR3 DNA follows: TGTGCCATCAGTCCCTCGGGGGTAGGGGAGACCCAGTACTTC.

J is TRBJ1-4 and V is TRBV15, with D possibly matching TRBD1 (5 bases). The CDR3 has 16 amino acids. Germline CDR1 is LNHNV and CDR2 is YYDKDF (reference sequence). Trimming stripped 1 base from V and 0 bases from J, with 9 bases between. DNA of the CDR3: TGTGCCACCAGCAGAGGACAGATATCAACTAATGAAAAACTGTTTTTT. It yields the protein CATSRGQISTNEKLFF.

The chain is built from TRBV7-9 and TRBJ2-1; 14 nucleotides align to TRBD2. V gave up 6 bases and J gave up 5 bases; unmatched junction bases: 6. The germline V gene encodes CDR1 SEHNR and CDR2 FQNEAQ (reference sequence). This CDR3 comprises 16 residues. The CDR3 region has the DNA TGTGCCAGCAGGAGCGGACTAGCGGGGGGTAACAATGAGCAGTTCTTC. Protein sequence: CASRSGLAGGNNEQFF.

The chain recombines TRBV19 with TRBJ2-3; D not resolved. This CDR3 contains 13 residues. Deletions cut 4 bases from V and 1 base from J, with 6 bases between. CDR1 is LNHDA and CDR2 is SQIVND in the germline V gene (reference sequence). CDR3 in amino acids: CASSRGRTDTQYF. CDR3 nucleotide sequence: TGTGCCAGTAGTAGAGGCCGCACAGATACGCAGTATTTT.